Sequencing of this T cell receptor beta chain was carried out in a study of identical twins. Study observations and caveats: Its conclusions, products of cross-sectional statistical analysis, did not come from following the same donors. For cord blood, abundant beta clonotypes had fewer insertions, unlike memory repertoires, which showed none. Out-of-frame alpha sequences shared by twins were enriched for low generation probability.

Germline CDR1 reads SGHVS; CDR2 reads FNYEAQ. V shed 3 bases and J 2 bases; nucleotides not matched to a gene: 4. This CDR3 region has 16 residues. Template switching added a universal primer binding site, and final cDNA carried unique molecular identifiers. TCRdb passed the 5' RACE reads through MiXCR, listing each CDR3 protein once. The sample shows some 560,000 distinct CDR3 sequences, more than 9% of them seen only once. As for this clonotype: The antigen is undetermined.

This sample also belongs to another study, concerning yellow fever vaccine responses in identical twins.

The receptor was isolated from a woman aged 18-29 years in good health. The sample taken for sequencing was PBMCs. The rearrangement links TRBV7-6 to TRBJ2-1; 10 positions agree with TRBD2. CDR3 sequence: CASSFSSGSPYNEQFF. The CDR3 nucleotides are TGTGCCAGCAGCTTTTCTAGCGGGAGCCCCTACAATGAGCAGTTCTTC.